One and the same sample provided the 22 T cell receptor beta chains below, sequenced in a study of CD8 T cells in Susac syndrome. Roughly 0.5 to 1 ug RNA was reverse transcribed with random hexamers. TCRdb recomputed calls from the immunoSEQ multiplex PCR reads with MiXCR, one row per CDR3 protein. This table has just under 150,000 distinct CDR3 sequences, 94% appearing once. The sample consisted of CD4+ T cells from PBMCs. Receptors originate from a human donor in good health.

As DNA, the CDR3 is TGTGCCACCAGCACGGGACTTGAATCCAATGAGCAGTTCTTC. It translates to CATSTGLESNEQFF. The chain is built from TRBV15 and TRBJ2-1; maybe TRBD2 (6 bases). The CDR3 has 14 amino acids. Looked up from germline, CDR1 is LNHNV and CDR2 is YYDKDF (reference sequence). V was shortened by 4 bases and J by 6 bases, with 13 bases between the two germline ends.

This clonotype was seen only a few times. The rearrangement links TRBV30 to TRBJ1-1, with D unresolved. Looked up from germline, CDR1 is GTSNPN and CDR2 is SVGIG (reference sequence). CDR3 length: 14 amino acids. V lost 3 bases and J 0 bases, leaving 11 bases between the germline ends. CDR3 sequence: CAWRGDSLNTEAFF. For the CDR3, the DNA is TGTGCCTGGAGGGGAGATTCTTTGAACACTGAAGCTTTCTTT. The entire variable domain, with the rest obtained from reference TRBV30 and TRBJ1-1, is as follows: SQTIHQWPATLVQPVGSPLSLECTVEGTSNPNLYWYRQAAGRGLQLLFYSVGIGQISSEVPQNLSASRPQDRQFILSSKKLLLSDSGFYLCAWRGDSLNTEAFFGQGTRLTVV.

V gene TRBV20-1 combines with J gene TRBJ2-1, with D uncertain. V was cut by 1 base and J by 8 bases, with 9 bases left in between. The CDR3 runs 12 residues. CDR1 DFQATT and CDR2 SNEGSKA come from the germline V gene (reference sequence). In DNA, the CDR3 is TGCAGTGCTAGAGGACCCCCCCATGAGCAGTTCTTC. Its protein product is CSARGPPHEQFF.

The rearrangement joins TRBV6-2 or TRBV6-3 to TRBJ2-1; TRBD1 agrees at 7 bases. Germline V gene data show CDR1 as MNHEY and CDR2 as SVGEGT. CDR3 length: 16 residues. The V segment lost 5 bases and the J segment 6 bases; nucleotides outside the gene matches: 13. The CDR3 region is CASSQIEKRTGNEQFF. In DNA form, the CDR3 reads TGTGCCAGCAGTCAAATAGAGAAAAGGACAGGCAATGAGCAGTTCTTC.

This chain uses TRBV10-3 with TRBJ1-1; weak D call: TRBD1 (5 bases). The ends were cut back, 8 bases at V and 2 bases at J, with 9 bases in the middle. Per germline, CDR1 ENHRY and CDR2 SYGVKD. CDR3 size: 12 residues. The CDR3 DNA sequence: TGTGCCATCCGCCAGGGAAACACTGAAGCTTTCTTT. This translates into CAIRQGNTEAFF.

This sequence joins TRBV5-5 and TRBJ1-1; D remains unclear. V lost 3 bases to trimming and J lost 5 bases, with 14 bases between them. The CDR3 is made up of 14 amino acids. The V gene's germline CDR1 is SGHKS and CDR2 YYEKEE (reference sequence). Written as DNA, the CDR3 is TGTGCCAGCAGCTCCGACCCCGGTAGGACTGAAGCTTTCTTT. Translation gives CASSSDPGRTEAFF.

This clonotype appeared a single time. V usage is TRBV2 and J usage is TRBJ2-4; 7 bases match TRBD1. The CDR3 extends over 14 amino acids. Germline V lookup: CDR1 SNHLY, CDR2 FYNNEI. The ends lost 8 bases at V and 6 bases at J; junction bases unmatched: 10. The CDR3 nucleotides read TGTGCCAGCCTCCCGCCGGGACAGAGAAACATTCAGTACTTC. Encoded protein: CASLPPGQRNIQYF.

The chain links TRBV7-9 to TRBJ1-4, with a tentative D call TRBD1 (5 bases). This CDR3 comprises 14 residues. V shed 6 bases and J shed 10 bases, with 18 bases lying between them. Germline CDR1 and CDR2: SEHNR and FQNEAQ (reference sequence). The CDR3, as DNA: TGTGCCAGCAGTCAAATCACAGGTACCGGAAAACTGTTTTTT. Protein sequence: CASSQITGTGKLFF.

The chain combines TRBV20-1 with TRBJ2-1; TRBD1 aligns across 7 bases. Per the germline V gene, CDR1 is DFQATT and CDR2 is SNEGSKA (reference sequence). This CDR3 comprises 11 residues. V lost 6 bases to trimming and J lost 9 bases; unmatched junction nucleotides: 5. As DNA, the CDR3 is TGCAGTGCCGAGGGGGCCTCTGAGCAGTTCTTC. Protein product: CSAEGASEQFF.

The genes are TRBV24-1 and TRBJ2-5, with 9 bases that match TRBD1. The CDR3 covers 15 residues. Germline assignment: CDR1 KGHDR and CDR2 SFDVKD. V shed 4 bases, J shed 5 bases, and the junction held 7 bases outside the gene matches. CDR3 loop: CATSDPGQGEETQYF. CDR3 DNA: TGTGCCACCAGTGACCCGGGACAGGGTGAGGAGACCCAGTACTTC.

The chain couples TRBV9 to TRBJ2-3; D is perhaps TRBD2 (6 bases). This CDR3 contains 14 residues. The V end lost 2 bases, the J end lost 8 bases, and 15 bases lay between the germline ends. CDR1 SGDLS and CDR2 YYNGEE come from the germline V gene. CDR3 bases: TGTGCCAGCAGCGTCGGGAGTTCGAGGGGTACGCAGTATTTT. It codes for CASSVGSSRGTQYF.

The genes are TRBV11-1 and TRBJ1-1, with 7 bases matching TRBD1. V gave up 5 bases and J gave up 1 base; unmatched junction bases: 4. This CDR3 spans 14 amino acids. Germline V CDR1 and CDR2: SGHAT, FQDESV (reference sequence). CDR3 protein: CASSRGQSNTEAFF. The CDR3 nucleotides read TGTGCCAGCAGCCGGGGACAGTCGAACACTGAAGCTTTCTTT.

This rearrangement joins TRBV2 to TRBJ2-7; a weak D match, TRBD2 (6 bases). CDR1 SNHLY and CDR2 FYNNEI come from the germline V gene. This CDR3 comprises 12 residues. V shed 6 bases and J shed 2 bases, with 8 bases lying between them. The CDR3 loop is CASRGGAYEQYF. The DNA of the CDR3 is TGTGCCAGCAGGGGGGGTGCCTACGAGCAGTACTTC. Supplemented by reference TRBV2 and TRBJ2-7, the full variable domain reads EPEVTQTPSHQVTQMGQEVILRCVPISNHLYFYWYRQILGQKVEFLVSFYNNEISEKSEIFDDQFSVERPDGSNFTLKIRSTKLEDSAMYFCASRGGAYEQYFGPGTRLTVT.

The chain joins TRBV2 to TRBJ2-5; TRBD1 agrees at 10 bases. Germline-derived CDR1 and CDR2 are SNHLY and FYNNEI. Unmatched junction bases numbered 13, after V lost 6 bases and J lost 3 bases. The CDR3 has 17 residues. This chain's CDR3 is CASSPGTGVTFKETQYF. In nucleotides, the CDR3 is TGTGCCAGCAGCCCCGGGACAGGGGTGACCTTCAAAGAGACCCAGTACTTC.

The rearrangement uses TRBV27 and TRBJ2-7, with D possibly being TRBD2 (6 bases). Trimming pared 8 bases from V and 2 bases from J, leaving 13 bases between. The CDR3 has 13 residues. CDR1 is MNHEY, CDR2 SMNVEV, per germline (reference sequence). The DNA of the CDR3 is TGTGCCAGCTCACGGAGGGAAACCTACGAGCAGTACTTC. Protein product: CASSRRETYEQYF.

This clonotype was observed a handful of times. V usage is TRBV24-1 and J usage is TRBJ2-5, with D tentatively TRBD1 or TRBD2 (5 bases each). The V end lost 2 bases, the J end lost 5 bases, and 14 bases lay between the germline ends. Germline V CDR1 and CDR2: KGHDR, SFDVKD. The CDR3 runs 15 residues. The CDR3 spells CATSDSRGPGETQYF. The CDR3 DNA reads TGTGCCACCAGTGATTCCCGGGGCCCAGGGGAGACCCAGTACTTC.

The rearrangement links TRBV29-1 to TRBJ1-5; D uncertain. This CDR3 comprises 13 residues. Trimming removed 1 base from V and 2 bases from J, with 6 bases in between. The germline CDR1 and CDR2 sequences are SQVTM and ANQGSEA. In DNA, the CDR3 is TGCAGCGTTGAAGGGACGGGCAATCAGCCCCAGCATTTT. Translating gives CSVEGTGNQPQHF.

J is TRBJ2-3 and V is TRBV20-1; 8 positions match TRBD2. Looked up from germline, CDR1 is DFQATT and CDR2 is SNEGSKA (reference sequence). The CDR3 spans 17 residues. Trimming cost V 0 bases and J 3 bases; bases outside gene matches: 11. The CDR3 protein is CSARDALPGLVTDTQYF. The CDR3 DNA is TGCAGTGCTAGAGATGCCCTACCGGGACTAGTAACAGATACGCAGTATTTT.

The chain links TRBV9 to TRBJ2-5, with TRBD2 identical over 15 bases. V was pared by 3 bases and J by 7 bases, with 10 bases of the junction left unmatched. The CDR3 length is 17 residues. CDR1 is SGDLS and CDR2 is YYNGEE in the germline V gene. The CDR3 spells CASSGRGLAGGPATQYF. The CDR3 nucleotides are TGTGCCAGCAGCGGCCGAGGACTAGCGGGAGGGCCGGCGACCCAGTACTTC.

The chain recombines TRBV5-1 with TRBJ2-1, with TRBD1 matching over 9 bases. The CDR3 sequence is 15 residues long. Trimming took 0 bases from V and 7 from J; bases not matched to a gene: 5. Per germline, CDR1 SGHRS and CDR2 YFSETQ. DNA of the CDR3: TGCGCCAGCAGCTTGGCGGGGGACAGGGTTAATGAGCAGTTCTTC. Translating gives CASSLAGDRVNEQFF.

V is TRBV6-5 and J is TRBJ2-2; 12 bases match TRBD2. The CDR3 contains 18 residues. J gave up 6 bases and V 2 bases, and 10 bases lay outside the gene matches. Germline lookup yields CDR1 MNHEY and CDR2 SVGAGI. The CDR3 bases are TGTGCCAGCAGTTACGGGTGGTCTAGCGGGAGGGCCCCCGGGGAGCTGTTTTTT. It codes for CASSYGWSSGRAPGELFF.

The chain carries TRBV5-6 and TRBJ2-2; D not certain. Looked up from germline, CDR1 is SGHDT and CDR2 is YYEEEE. The length of the CDR3 is 13 residues. The V gene lost 0 bases and the J gene lost 0 bases, with 0 bases spanning the gap. In nucleotides, the CDR3 is TGTGCCAGCAGCTTGGCGAACACCGGGGAGCTGTTTTTT. It codes for CASSLANTGELFF. Looking up the rest from reference TRBV5-6 and TRBJ2-2 gives the full variable domain: DAGVTQSPTHLIKTRGQQVTLRCSPKSGHDTVSWYQQALGQGPQFIFQYYEEEERQRGNFPDRFSGHQFPNYSSELNVNALLLGDSALYLCASSLANTGELFFGEGSRLTVL.